The 19 T cell receptor beta chains given below trace back to one sample, sequenced in a study of T cells in Graves' hyperthyroidism and ophthalmopathy (dated by TCRdb to the late 2010s). The library was built by means of multiplex PCR. Sequencing was performed on an Illumina HiSeq 2000. The TCR beta CDR3 regions were amplified from the RNA transcripts. The first round of RT-PCR for the TCR CDR3 was performed with the HTBI primer set and the Qiagen OneStep RT-PCR kit. The public reads were run again by TCRdb, first through fastp at Q25 and then through MiXCR, and only productive beta chains were kept. Entries are consolidated by CDR3 protein sequence, retaining the most common genes and DNA. The sample table contains tens of thousands of distinct CDR3 sequences; only one count was recorded for less than 45% of them. 10% of the sample is held by the ten biggest clonotypes. Sequences were obtained from blood. These receptors were collected from a woman aged 25 to 39 with Graves' hyperthyroidism.

This clonotype showed up many times. The chain couples TRBV7-2 to TRBJ1-1; D might be TRBD1 (5 bases). This CDR3 spans 14 amino acids. The germline gives CDR1 SGHTA, CDR2 FQGNSA. Trimming removed 0 bases at V and 4 bases at J, with 9 bases between. This CDR3 is CASSLAAGFTEAFF. CDR3 sequence (DNA): TGTGCCAGCAGCTTAGCGGCAGGGTTCACTGAAGCTTTCTTT.

V is TRBV19 and J is TRBJ2-1; 13 bases map to TRBD2. The CDR3 length is 16 residues. J gave up 7 bases and V 3 bases, and 6 bases lay outside the gene matches. The germline V gene encodes CDR1 LNHDA and CDR2 SQIVND (reference sequence). This CDR3 reads CASSIWTSGRLNEQFF. The CDR3 coding sequence is TGTGCCAGTAGTATTTGGACTAGCGGGAGATTGAATGAGCAGTTCTTC.

In this sample, this clonotype turned up once. Since no conserved phenylalanine or tryptophan closes the CDR3, a read error is the likely cause. No DNA is shown, since the ends of the CDR3 on it are uncertain; the CDR3 is the one TCRdb lists. V usage is TRBV20-1 and J usage is TRBJ1-2. Including both end residues, the CDR3 is 8 amino acids long. The germline CDR1 and CDR2 sequences are DFQATT and SNEGSKA (reference sequence). CDR3 amino acids: CSAPGITS.

Relative to its sample, this clonotype is medium-sized. The chain recombines TRBV9 with TRBJ1-6; 8 nucleotides match TRBD1. Germline V gene sequence: CDR1 SGDLS, CDR2 YYNGEE. This CDR3 is 14 amino acids long. With V trimmed by 0 bases and J by 9 bases, 2 bases remained unmatched. The CDR3 sequence is CASSVGTGFSPLHF. The CDR3 DNA follows: TGTGCCAGCAGCGTAGGGACAGGGTTTTCACCCCTCCACTTT.

V usage is TRBV10-2 and J usage is TRBJ2-7; D gene ambiguous. Germline CDR1 reads WSHSY; CDR2 reads SAAADI. This CDR3 spans 11 amino acids. V lost 4 bases, J lost 4 bases, and 5 bases lay in between. This CDR3 reads CASSGGYEQYF. CDR3 sequence (DNA): TGCGCCAGCAGTGGTGGTTACGAGCAGTACTTC.

This clonotype was counted ten times or more. A much larger clone lies a single base off, so this may be a read error. The CDR3 protein is CASSRPPGDWCTEAFF. For the CDR3, the DNA is TGTGCCAGCAGCCGTCCGCCCGGGGATTGGTGCACTGAAGCTTTCTTT. The chain joins TRBV7-2 to TRBJ1-1; D gene ambiguous. Germline CDR1 is SGHTA and CDR2 is FQGNSA. This CDR3 is 16 amino acids long. V was pared by 5 bases and J by 4 bases, with 20 bases between.

This clonotype was counted at least ten times. The chain combines TRBV28 with TRBJ2-7, with 8 bases identical to TRBD2. This CDR3 has 13 residues. Germline CDR1 reads MDHEN; CDR2 reads SYDVKM. V was pared by 6 bases and J by 7 bases, with 8 bases of the junction left unmatched. This CDR3 reads CASRTPGGAEQYF. The CDR3 nucleotides are TGTGCCAGCAGAACCCCCGGGGGGGCAGAGCAGTACTTC.

This rearrangement joins TRBV7-9 to TRBJ2-5; 9 nucleotides line up with TRBD2. Per the germline V gene, CDR1 is SEHNR and CDR2 is FQNEAQ (reference sequence). Germline trimming cut 5 bases from V and 2 bases from J; bases unmatched to any gene: 9. The CDR3 spans 16 residues. The CDR3 DNA follows: TGTGCCAGCAGCCGTCAACTGACTAGCGGACAAGAGACCCAGTACTTC. Its protein product is CASSRQLTSGQETQYF.

This clonotype appeared a single time. The gene calls are TRBV20-1 and TRBJ2-3; D call uncertain. Germline CDR1 reads DFQATT; CDR2 reads SNEGSKA (reference sequence). CDR3 length equals 11 residues. Between the trimmed V and J ends, which lost 4 bases and 2 bases, there was a span of 4 bases. This chain's CDR3 is CSATDTDTQYF. CDR3 nucleotides: TGCAGTGCTACGGACACAGATACGCAGTATTTT.

This clonotype was observed at least ten times. The V and J genes are TRBV6-2 or TRBV6-3 and TRBJ2-1; 9 bases line up with TRBD2. Germline trimming cut 4 bases from V and 4 bases from J; bases unmatched to any gene: 2. Germline lookup yields CDR1 MNHEY and CDR2 SVGEGT. The CDR3 covers 14 residues. The CDR3 DNA follows: TGTGCCAGCAGTTCCAGCGGGGGGTACAATGAGCAGTTCTTC. Encoded protein: CASSSSGGYNEQFF.

The table lists this clonotype with many counts. This chain joins TRBV20-1 and TRBJ2-1, with D possibly TRBD1 on 6 matching bases. The germline V gene has CDR1 DFQATT and CDR2 SNEGSKA (reference sequence). The CDR3 loop spans 14 amino acids. V lost 6 bases and J 5 bases, leaving 17 bases between the germline ends. CDR3 loop: CSATGTRKHNEQFF. The DNA for the CDR3 is TGCAGTGCAACCGGGACAAGAAAACACAATGAGCAGTTCTTC.

In its sample, this clonotype was seen many times. The J gene is TRBJ2-5, the V gene TRBV30, with a weak D call TRBD1 (5 bases). V was shortened by 2 bases and J by 0 bases, with 7 bases between the two germline ends. Germline V gene lookup returns CDR1 GTSNPN and CDR2 SVGIG (reference sequence). There are 13 residues in the CDR3. This CDR3 is CAWSTDNQETQYF. The CDR3 coding sequence is TGTGCCTGGAGTACGGACAACCAAGAGACCCAGTACTTC.

Remarks on this clonotype: Since the CDR3 does not end with the conserved phenylalanine or tryptophan, this likely comes from a read error. The CDR3 DNA reads TGTGCCACCAGCATGGTTGGGGACTACACCCTC. This codes for CATSMVGDYTL. V usage is TRBV15 and J usage is TRBJ1-2; D gene unclear. Trimming removed 4 bases from V and 10 bases from J, with 10 bases in between. The CDR3 runs to 11 residues. Germline V gives CDR1 LNHNV, CDR2 YYDKDF (reference sequence).

This clonotype was detected ten times or more. This chain connects TRBV11-3 to TRBJ2-7; 7 bases align to TRBD1. The CDR3 has 14 residues. J gave up 1 base and V 5 bases, and 5 bases lay outside the gene matches. Germline-derived CDR1 and CDR2 are SGHNT and YENEEA. DNA of the CDR3: TGTGCCAGCAGCAACCGGGACAGTTCCTACGAGCAGTACTTC. Amino acids: CASSNRDSSYEQYF.

This clonotype was seen ten or more times. The rearrangement uses TRBV28 and TRBJ2-2; possibly TRBD1 or TRBD2 for D (5 bases each). The CDR3 totals 16 residues. Germline lookup yields CDR1 MDHEN and CDR2 SYDVKM. The V end lost 7 bases, the J end lost 8 bases, and 23 bases lay between the germline ends. The CDR3 is CASISGTGLTGGELFF. As DNA, the CDR3 is TGTGCCAGCATCTCGGGTACAGGTTTGACGGGAGGGGAGCTGTTTTTT.

This clonotype was seen many times. V gene TRBV5-1 combines with J gene TRBJ2-5; TRBD2 agrees at 9 bases. The CDR3 has 15 residues. The germline V gene encodes CDR1 SGHRS and CDR2 YFSETQ. J gave up 4 bases and V 4 bases, and 8 bases lay outside the gene matches. The CDR3 protein is CASSPRTSDGETQYF. CDR3 in DNA: TGCGCCAGCAGCCCCCGGACTAGCGACGGAGAGACCCAGTACTTC.

About this clonotype itself: Because it lacks the conserved phenylalanine or tryptophan at the end, this CDR3 is likely a read error. This CDR3 is CASSLARELFL. Here the CDR3 DNA reads TGTGCCAGCAGCTTAGCACGGGAGCTGTTTTTG. The chain is built from TRBV7-9 and TRBJ2-2; no definite D call. This CDR3 is 11 amino acids long. CDR1 and CDR2 (germline): SEHNR, FQNEAQ (reference sequence). Trimming shortened V by 0 bases and J by 9 bases, and 2 bases separated the two germline ends.

This chain connects TRBV20-1 to TRBJ2-1; 7 positions match TRBD2. Germline CDR1 is DFQATT and CDR2 is SNEGSKA (reference sequence). There are 14 residues in the CDR3. V shed 0 bases, J shed 6 bases, and the junction held 5 bases outside the gene matches. CDR3 residues: CSARDPTGGNEQFF. CDR3 coding DNA: TGCAGTGCTAGAGATCCCACGGGAGGCAATGAGCAGTTCTTC.

The sample holds many counts of this clonotype. The rearrangement links TRBV20-1 to TRBJ2-3; TRBD2 matches 8 bases. After removal of 4 bases from V and 6 bases from J, the junction contained 21 bases not matched to a gene. Germline V gene data show CDR1 as DFQATT and CDR2 as SNEGSKA (reference sequence). This CDR3 is built from 18 residues. CDR3: CSAMPPSGYSRGDDTQYF. The CDR3 nucleotides are TGCAGTGCTATGCCACCTAGCGGGTACTCAAGGGGGGATGATACGCAGTATTTT.